The source of this T cell receptor (beta chain) is a study of T cell responses to AZD1222 COVID-19 vaccine. Trimming removed 3 bases from V and 6 bases from J; junction bases left unmatched: 10. The germline CDR1 and CDR2 sequences are ENHRY and SYGVKD. This CDR3 region has 16 residues. Study-wide results and limits: Vaccine-related CD4 TCRs covered spike, predominating at 160-218 and 743-854.

The protocol was immunoSEQ multiplex PCR, while the TCRdb copy is restricted to in-frame clones and leaves out a portion. The table has 130,000 to 150,000 clones, about 92% seen once; the top ten hold just over 3%. In regard to this clone: Its antigen is not identified.

Here the sequenced sample was peripheral blood, taken on day 0 of AZD1222 vaccination. The TCR was taken from an adult in good health. The genes are TRBV10-3 and TRBJ1-5, with 8 nucleotides matching TRBD1. In DNA, the CDR3 is TGTGCCATCAGTGACGATATACAGGGGGAGGTTCAGCCCCAGCATTTT. Its translation is CAISDDIQGEVQPQHF.